These 3 T cell receptor beta chains were sequenced from one sample in a study of cytomegalovirus exposure and HLA in healthy donors. Profiling relied on immunoSEQ multiplex PCR, and the TCRdb table lists in-frame clones only, not all of them. This sample has 70,000 or so clones, with 91% found just once. What was sequenced was PBMCs. All receptors come from a man aged 18-30 years in good health and CMV-seronegative.

The chain links TRBV6-4 to TRBJ2-2; no clear D. The CDR3 sequence is 12 residues long. Germline CDR1 reads MRHNA; CDR2 reads SNTAGT. The ends were cut back, 0 bases at V and 7 bases at J, with 3 bases in the middle. The CDR3 spells CASSDSIGELFF. As DNA, the CDR3 is TGTGCCAGCAGTGACTCTATCGGGGAGCTGTTTTTT.

The chain uses TRBV5-4 and TRBJ2-3; D call uncertain. Trimming pared 1 base from V and 1 base from J, leaving 7 bases between. The germline V gene encodes CDR1 SGHNT and CDR2 YYREEE (reference sequence). There are 14 residues in the CDR3. As DNA, the CDR3 is TGTGCCAGCAGCTTGAGCTTTGGCACAGATACGCAGTATTTT. Translating it yields CASSLSFGTDTQYF.

The chain links TRBV11-2 to TRBJ1-5; D is ambiguous. There are 14 residues in the CDR3. The germline V gene encodes CDR1 SGHAT and CDR2 FQNNGV. Trimming took 4 bases from V and 0 from J, leaving 7 bases between them. CDR3 in DNA: TGTGCCAGCAGCTCCAGTACTAGCAATCAGCCCCAGCATTTT. Residues: CASSSSTSNQPQHF.